These T cell receptor beta chains were read from a single sample in a study of T-cell reconstitution after alpha-beta-depleted transplantation in children. TCRdb ran MiXCR on the PCR reads and lists one entry per CDR3 protein. Among more than 450,000 distinct CDR3 sequences listed, around 19% were seen once. The sequenced sample was PBMCs from the stem cell graft donor, obtained from the stem cell graft. The receptors stem from a human donor who donated a stem cell graft to a child with acute lymphoblastic leukemia. The CDR3 runs from the conserved cysteine through the conserved F or W. A D gene is named only where the DNA matches it firmly. Only part of the rows carry a size: once, few, many, or a class if the clone is expanded.

D | size | J | V | CDR3 | DNA
. | few | TRBJ2-5 | TRBV29-1 | CSVEDRGGGYQETQYF | TGCAGCGTTGAAGACAGAGGGGGGGGATACCAAGAGACCCAGTACTTC
. | . | TRBJ2-6 | TRBV7-6 | CASSPSLTSGASVLTF | TGTGCCAGCAGCCCCAGTTTAACCTCTGGGGCCAGCGTCCTGACTTTC
TRBD2 | few | TRBJ2-1 | TRBV7-9 | CASSGLLAGGYNEQFF | TGTGCCAGCAGCGGTCTACTAGCGGGAGGGTACAATGAGCAGTTCTTC
. | few | TRBJ2-7 | TRBV7-8 | CASSLGAWDGGLQTQYF | TGTGCCAGCAGCTTAGGGGCTTGGGACGGGGGACTCCAAACGCAGTACTTC
TRBD1 | few | TRBJ2-3 | TRBV5-1 | CARDDRGPIPVAQYF | TGCGCCAGAGACGACAGGGGCCCTATCCCTGTGGCGCAGTATTTT
. | few | TRBJ2-3 | TRBV6-1 | CASGARDSTDTQYF | TGTGCCAGCGGGGCACGGGATAGCACAGATACGCAGTATTTT
. | few | TRBJ2-7 | TRBV30 | CAWSVGGGSYEQYF | TGTGCCTGGAGTGTAGGAGGGGGCTCCTACGAGCAGTACTTC
. | . | TRBJ2-5 | TRBV7-9 | CASSPGTGILETQYF | TGTGCCAGCAGCCCAGGTACGGGTATTCTGGAGACCCAGTACTTC
. | few | TRBJ1-1 | TRBV19 | CASSIKVGTEAFF | TGTGCCAGTAGTATCAAGGTGGGCACTGAAGCTTTCTTT
. | . | TRBJ1-2 | TRBV6-1 | CASSQLQGPNYGYTF | TGTGCCAGCAGCCAACTCCAGGGGCCTAACTATGGCTACACCTTC
TRBD1 | . | TRBJ1-5 | TRBV5-1 | CASHDRVSNQPQHF | TGCGCCAGCCATGACAGGGTGAGCAATCAGCCCCAGCATTTT
. | . | TRBJ1-4 | TRBV6-5 | CASSYVGNEKLFF | TGTGCCAGCAGTTACGTAGGGAATGAAAAACTGTTTTTT
TRBD2 | . | TRBJ2-5 | TRBV4-1 | CASSQDRPSGIGETQYF | TGCGCCAGCAGCCAAGATCGGCCCAGCGGGATTGGGGAGACCCAGTACTTC
TRBD1 | . | TRBJ2-2 | TRBV12-5 | CASGLLTGGELFF | TGTGCTAGTGGTTTGTTGACAGGGGGCGAGCTGTTTTTT
TRBD1 | few | TRBJ2-7 | TRBV12-3/TRBV12-4 | CASSLDRQRAEYF | TGTGCCAGCAGTCTGGACAGGCAACGGGCAGAGTACTTC
TRBD2 | . | TRBJ2-3 | TRBV5-1 | CASSLSPVGTRDNTQYF | TGCGCCAGCAGCCTCTCCCCGGTCGGGACTAGAGATAATACGCAGTATTTT
TRBD2 | . | TRBJ2-2 | TRBV9 | CASSAEGGSGSVNTGELFF | TGTGCCAGCAGCGCCGAGGGTGGTAGCGGGAGTGTGAACACCGGGGAGCTGTTTTTT
. | . | TRBJ2-7 | TRBV5-1 | CASSLEQASSYEQYF | TGCGCCAGCAGCTTGGAGCAGGCAAGCTCCTACGAGCAGTACTTC
. | . | TRBJ2-1 | TRBV15 | CATSRGLAKNYNEQFF | TGTGCCACCAGCAGAGGTCTAGCGAAGAACTACAATGAGCAGTTCTTC
. | . | TRBJ2-5 | TRBV4-1 | CASSQIGASRTQYF | TGCGCCAGCAGCCAAATAGGGGCCTCAAGGACCCAGTACTTC
TRBD1 | few | TRBJ2-6 | TRBV10-3 | CAIRAGTGYSGANVLTF | TGTGCCATCAGAGCCGGGACAGGATACTCTGGGGCCAACGTCCTGACTTTC
. | . | TRBJ2-5 | TRBV12-3/TRBV12-4 | CASSFTETGETQYF | TGTGCCAGCAGTTTTACAGAAACGGGAGAGACCCAGTACTTC
TRBD1 | few | TRBJ2-7 | TRBV15 | CATSSGRTGRSYEQYF | TGTGCCACCAGCAGCGGTAGGACAGGGAGGTCCTACGAGCAGTACTTC
. | few | TRBJ2-7 | TRBV2 | CASREETDSSYEQYF | TGTGCCAGCAGAGAGGAGACAGATTCTTCCTACGAGCAGTACTTC
. | few | TRBJ2-1 | TRBV20-1 | CSAASGVGNEQFF | TGCAGTGCAGCTTCCGGAGTGGGGAATGAGCAGTTCTTC
TRBD2 | . | TRBJ2-5 | TRBV5-1 | CASRAGTSGETQYF | TGCGCCAGCAGAGCCGGGACTAGCGGAGAGACCCAGTACTTC
TRBD1 | . | TRBJ2-4 | TRBV29-1 | CSVEDRVAKNIQYF | TGCAGCGTGGAGGACAGGGTAGCCAAAAACATTCAGTACTTC
TRBD1 | few | TRBJ1-1 | TRBV2 | CASGGTANTEAFF | TGTGCCAGCGGAGGGACAGCCAACACTGAAGCTTTCTTT
TRBD2 | many | TRBJ2-7 | TRBV7-8 | CASSLAGSGYEQYF | TGTGCCAGCAGCCTAGCGGGAAGCGGCTACGAGCAGTACTTC
. | many | TRBJ2-5 | TRBV29-1 | CGAFIAQETQYF | TGCGGAGCCTTTATAGCCCAAGAGACCCAGTACTTC
. | . | TRBJ2-7 | TRBV20-1 | CSAKRSRGAYEQYF | TGCAGTGCTAAGCGGAGCCGAGGGGCCTACGAGCAGTACTTC
. | few | TRBJ2-7 | TRBV20-1 | CSARDLVSYEQYF | TGCAGTGCTAGAGATCTGGTATCCTACGAGCAGTACTTC
. | few | TRBJ1-2 | TRBV20-1 | CSARLWDGYTF | TGCAGTGCGCGGCTATGGGATGGCTACACCTTC
. | few | TRBJ1-5 | TRBV27 | CASSLSAHNQPQHF | TGTGCCAGCAGTTTATCTGCCCACAATCAGCCCCAGCATTTT
. | few | TRBJ2-1 | TRBV29-1 | CSTNLRGEQFF | TGCAGCACAAACTTGCGGGGAGAGCAGTTCTTC
TRBD2 | few | TRBJ2-5 | TRBV19 | CASSSWTSGRGETQYF | TGTGCCAGTAGTTCTTGGACTAGCGGGAGAGGAGAGACCCAGTACTTC
. | . | TRBJ2-3 | TRBV11-2 | CASSLEGVPGFDTQYF | TGTGCCAGCAGCTTAGAAGGTGTCCCGGGATTCGATACGCAGTATTTT
. | many | TRBJ2-1 | TRBV15 | CATSSGMDGGSYNEQFF | TGTGCCACCAGCAGCGGGATGGACGGCGGCTCCTACAATGAGCAGTTCTTC
TRBD1 | . | TRBJ1-3 | TRBV7-9 | CASSLGQGAPGNTIYF | TGTGCCAGCAGCCTCGGACAGGGGGCCCCTGGAAACACCATATATTTT
TRBD1 | few | TRBJ2-2 | TRBV11-3 | CASSLVRGLSTGELFF | TGTGCCAGCAGCCTTGTCAGGGGGCTTAGCACCGGGGAGCTGTTTTTT
TRBD2 | . | TRBJ2-7 | TRBV29-1 | CSVELTSEGTEQYF | TGCAGCGTTGAATTAACTAGCGAGGGAACCGAGCAGTACTTC